This T cell receptor beta chain was sequenced for a study of T cells in Graves' hyperthyroidism and ophthalmopathy. Amplification of TCR beta CDR3 regions was performed using RNA transcripts as template. HTBI primers were the set used in a first-round RT-PCR of the TCR CDR3. TCRdb redid the calling of the multiplex PCR reads with MiXCR, one entry per CDR3 protein. The profile shows 350,000 or so distinct CDR3 sequences, about a sixth of them singletons. A few counts support this clonotype. CDR1 is GTSNPN, CDR2 SVGIG, per germline (reference sequence). Unmatched junction bases numbered 0, after V lost 1 base and J lost 1 base. The CDR3 length is 13 residues.

This sequence was found in a young woman with Graves' hyperthyroidism that later progressed to Graves' ophthalmopathy. The sequenced sample consisted of blood. The J gene is TRBJ2-5, the V gene TRBV30; TRBD1 aligns across 7 bases. CDR3 in amino acids: CAWSGQGQETQYF. The CDR3 DNA is TGTGCCTGGAGTGGACAGGGCCAAGAGACCCAGTACTTC. Variable domain in full (rest from reference TRBV30 and TRBJ2-5): SQTIHQWPATLVQPVGSPLSLECTVEGTSNPNLYWYRQAAGRGLQLLFYSVGIGQISSEVPQNLSASRPQDRQFILSSKKLLLSDSGFYLCAWSGQGQETQYFGPGTRLLVL.